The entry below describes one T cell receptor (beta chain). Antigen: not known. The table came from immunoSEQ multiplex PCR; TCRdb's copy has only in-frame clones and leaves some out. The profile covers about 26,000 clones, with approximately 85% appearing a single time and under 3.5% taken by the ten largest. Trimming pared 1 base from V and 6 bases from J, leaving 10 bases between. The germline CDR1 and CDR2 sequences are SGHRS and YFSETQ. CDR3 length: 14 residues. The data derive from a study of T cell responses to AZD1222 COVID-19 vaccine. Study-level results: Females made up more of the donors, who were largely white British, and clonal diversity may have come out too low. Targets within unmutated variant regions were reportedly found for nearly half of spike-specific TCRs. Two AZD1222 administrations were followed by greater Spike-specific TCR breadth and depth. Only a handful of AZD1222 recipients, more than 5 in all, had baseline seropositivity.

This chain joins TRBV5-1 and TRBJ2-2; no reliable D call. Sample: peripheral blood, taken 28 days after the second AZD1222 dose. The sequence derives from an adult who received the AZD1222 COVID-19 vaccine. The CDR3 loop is CASSLSGNAGELFF. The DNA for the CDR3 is TGCGCCAGCAGCTTGTCAGGAAATGCCGGGGAGCTGTTTTTT.